This TCR beta chain was sequenced for a study of metastatic and nonmetastatic thyroid tumors. TCRdb re-analyzed the PCR reads using MiXCR. The table includes 25,000 to 30,000 clones, roughly 20% detected once. In this sample, this clone turned up many times. This CDR3 is also generated by other DNA sequences in the sample. Each patient went into thyroid surgery without having received any treatment. Germline CDR1 and CDR2: MDHEN and SYDVKM. This CDR3 spans 14 amino acids. Trimming cost V 7 bases and J 5 bases, with 14 bases left between them. The material sequenced was blood. This TCR derives from a male donor with papillary thyroid cancer or a benign thyroid nodule (not recorded which). Some clones in this sample may be carry-over from other donors' samples. This chain links TRBV28 with TRBJ1-4; possible D gene TRBD1, 6 bases. The CDR3 spells CASIPQGRNEKLFF. Here the CDR3 DNA reads TGTGCCAGCATCCCCCAGGGGCGCAATGAAAAACTGTTTTTT.